The 25 T cell receptor beta chains below come from one sample, sequenced in a study of T cell responses to AZD1222 COVID-19 vaccine. The table came from immunoSEQ multiplex PCR; TCRdb's copy has only in-frame clones and leaves some out. The data contain under 95,000 clones, 80% to 90% of them singletons. The sequenced sample was peripheral blood, obtained on day 0 of AZD1222 vaccination. All receptors derive from an adult in good health.

The CDR3: CASTWGGDYGYTF. CDR3 sequence (DNA): TGTGCCAGCACCTGGGGGGGGGACTATGGCTACACCTTC. J is TRBJ1-2 and V is TRBV28; weak D call: TRBD1 (5 bases). There are 13 residues in the CDR3. Deletions cut 7 bases from V and 3 bases from J, with 12 bases between. Per germline, CDR1 MDHEN and CDR2 SYDVKM.

The chain couples TRBV10-3 to TRBJ2-7; possible D gene TRBD1, 6 bases. V lost 7 bases and J lost 3, with 7 bases in between. The germline V gene encodes CDR1 ENHRY and CDR2 SYGVKD. CDR3 length equals 11 residues. The CDR3 coding sequence is TGTGCCATCAAGGACAGCTACGAGCAGTACTTC. Protein: CAIKDSYEQYF.

This chain joins TRBV10-1 and TRBJ2-2; TRBD2 matches at 7 bases. The CDR3 sequence is 15 residues long. CDR1 WNHNN and CDR2 SYGVQD come from the germline V gene (reference sequence). V shed 10 bases and J 4 bases; nucleotides not matched to a gene: 12. CDR3 residues: CATRSSGIITGELFF. Here the CDR3 DNA reads TGCGCCACTCGATCTAGCGGAATAATCACCGGGGAGCTGTTTTTT.

The count of this clone is one. The chain combines TRBV6-5 with TRBJ1-1, with no clear D. CDR1 and CDR2 (germline): MNHEY, SVGAGI. V was pared by 5 bases and J by 1 base, with 14 bases between. This CDR3 spans 15 amino acids. The CDR3, as DNA: TGTGCCAGCAGTCAGGAACCCTCCCGGAACACTGAAGCTTTCTTT. Translated, it gives CASSQEPSRNTEAFF.

V is TRBV2 and J is TRBJ1-2; D may be TRBD1 (5 bases). The CDR3 contains 15 residues. The ends were cut back, 6 bases at V and 6 bases at J, with 20 bases in the middle. In germline, CDR1 is SNHLY, CDR2 FYNNEI. The CDR3 here is CASRGVGTPSHGYTF. DNA of the CDR3: TGTGCCAGCAGGGGGGTCGGGACTCCTTCGCATGGCTACACCTTC.

CDR3 sequence: CASSLGSGELFF. CDR3 in DNA: TGTGCCAGTAGTTTAGGTTCCGGGGAGCTGTTTTTT. The rearrangement joins TRBV19 to TRBJ2-2; unclear D gene. Germline loops: CDR1 LNHDA, CDR2 SQIVND (reference sequence). There are 12 residues in the CDR3. Between the trimmed V and J ends, which lost 5 bases and 6 bases, there was a span of 7 bases.

The chain joins TRBV5-6 to TRBJ1-2, with D uncertain. Germline V gene lookup returns CDR1 SGHDT and CDR2 YYEEEE. Trimming removed 2 bases at V and 3 bases at J, with 11 bases between. CDR3 size: 14 residues. The CDR3 nucleotides are TGTGCCAGCAGCTTCCAAGGGCGGGACTATGGCTACACCTTC. As protein: CASSFQGRDYGYTF.

J is TRBJ2-7 and V is TRBV27; D ambiguous. Trimming left V 6 bases short and J 0 bases short, with 18 bases between. CDR3 length: 16 residues. The V gene's germline CDR1 is MNHEY and CDR2 SMNVEV (reference sequence). CDR3 sequence: CASRPRFMSVSYEQYF. CDR3 in DNA: TGTGCCAGCAGACCTAGATTTATGTCGGTCTCCTACGAGCAGTACTTC.

The chain has TRBV30 and TRBJ1-2; TRBD1 matches 9 bases. Germline V gene sequence: CDR1 GTSNPN, CDR2 SVGIG (reference sequence). The length of the CDR3 is 13 residues. V dropped 1 base and J dropped 6; count of bases not matched to a gene: 3. The CDR3 spells CAWSAWTGDGYTF. The DNA for the CDR3 is TGTGCCTGGAGTGCCTGGACAGGGGATGGCTACACCTTC. Full variable domain (rest looked up from reference TRBV30 and TRBJ1-2): SQTIHQWPATLVQPVGSPLSLECTVEGTSNPNLYWYRQAAGRGLQLLFYSVGIGQISSEVPQNLSASRPQDRQFILSSKKLLLSDSGFYLCAWSAWTGDGYTFGSGTRLTVV.

This chain connects TRBV6-6 to TRBJ1-6; maybe TRBD1 (5 bases). The CDR3 spans 17 residues. Germline V CDR1 and CDR2: MNHNY, SVGAGI (reference sequence). Between the trimmed V and J ends, which lost 5 bases and 2 bases, there was a span of 16 bases. In nucleotides, the CDR3 is TGTGCCAGCAGTCCGGGACCCCCGTTTACCTATAATTCACCCCTCCACTTT. Translating it yields CASSPGPPFTYNSPLHF.

The DNA of the CDR3 is TGTGCCAGCAGCCCCCTCTCTGGGACTAGCGGGAGGGTGGACGAGCAGTACTTC. It specifies CASSPLSGTSGRVDEQYF. The genes are TRBV4-2 and TRBJ2-7; the match to TRBD2 covers 16 bases. The length of the CDR3 is 18 residues. The germline CDR1 and CDR2 sequences are LGHNA and YNFKEQ. The junction had 11 bases not matched to a gene; V was cut back by 4 bases and J by 5 bases.

This rearrangement joins TRBV28 to TRBJ2-3, with unresolved D. Trimming pared 5 bases from V and 3 bases from J, leaving 12 bases between. There are 14 residues in the CDR3. CDR1 and CDR2 (germline): MDHEN, SYDVKM. The CDR3 loop is CASSRPPLTDTQYF. CDR3 DNA sequence: TGTGCCAGCAGTCGACCCCCCCTGACAGATACGCAGTATTTT.

This clone has only one observation. The V and J genes are TRBV10-3 and TRBJ2-1, with D tentatively TRBD1 (6 bases). Trimming removed 2 bases at V and 5 bases at J, with 13 bases between. The length of the CDR3 is 15 residues. Germline loops: CDR1 ENHRY, CDR2 SYGVKD. This chain's CDR3 is CAISEPGQRNNEQFF. CDR3 coding DNA: TGTGCCATCAGTGAGCCCGGACAGAGAAACAATGAGCAGTTCTTC.

The chain joins TRBV19 to TRBJ2-2; a weak D match, TRBD1 (5 bases). Trimming took off 3 bases at V and 6 bases at J, with 8 bases between the two ends. The CDR3 is made up of 13 amino acids. In germline, CDR1 is LNHDA, CDR2 SQIVND (reference sequence). CDR3 region: CASSMVRAGELFF. Written as DNA, the CDR3 is TGTGCCAGTAGTATGGTCAGGGCCGGGGAGCTGTTTTTT. Complete variable domain (other parts from reference TRBV19 and TRBJ2-2): DGGITQSPKYLFRKEGQNVTLSCEQNLNHDAMYWYRQDPGQGLRLIYYSQIVNDFQKGDIAEGYSVSREKKESFPLTVTSAQKNPTAFYLCASSMVRAGELFFGEGSRLTVL.

This chain links TRBV4-1 with TRBJ2-7, with 11 bases aligning to TRBD1. Germline CDR1 is MGHRA and CDR2 is YSYEKL. This CDR3 is built from 17 residues. V lost 1 base and J lost 0; bases outside the gene matches: 5. CDR3: CASSQGAGTGGSYEQYF. The CDR3 DNA reads as TGCGCCAGCAGCCAAGGGGCCGGGACAGGGGGCTCCTACGAGCAGTACTTC.

The chain joins TRBV10-2 to TRBJ2-7; TRBD1 matches 7 bases. The CDR3 is 13 amino acids. Trimming removed 6 bases from V and 5 bases from J; junction bases left unmatched: 7. The V gene's germline CDR1 is WSHSY and CDR2 SAAADI. This CDR3 reads CASRGDRVHEQYF. The CDR3 nucleotides read TGCGCCAGCAGGGGGGACAGAGTCCACGAGCAGTACTTC.

The V and J genes are TRBV6-5 and TRBJ2-7, with 10 bases aligning to TRBD1. With 2 bases clipped from V and 5 bases from J, the junction kept 3 bases outside the gene matches. The germline V gene encodes CDR1 MNHEY and CDR2 SVGAGI. The CDR3 sequence is 14 residues long. CDR3 nucleotides: TGTGCCAGCAGTTACAGGGACAGGGGCCACGAGCAGTACTTC. Protein product: CASSYRDRGHEQYF.

The J gene is TRBJ1-1, the V gene TRBV9; D unresolved. Trimming cost V 0 bases and J 4 bases, with 7 bases left between them. Looked up from germline, CDR1 is SGDLS and CDR2 is YYNGEE. This CDR3 is 13 amino acids long. CDR3 in amino acids: CASSVAAVTEAFF. The CDR3 coding sequence is TGTGCCAGCAGCGTAGCGGCCGTCACTGAAGCTTTCTTT.

The chain is built from TRBV4-1 and TRBJ2-2; no firm D call. The V and J ends lost 8 bases and 6 bases respectively, with 16 bases between them. This CDR3 comprises 14 residues. Per germline, CDR1 MGHRA and CDR2 YSYEKL. The CDR3 DNA reads as TGCGCCAGCTCCGCGTGGCAGGTCGCCGGGGAGCTGTTTTTT. This translates into CASSAWQVAGELFF.

The chain is built from TRBV14 and TRBJ2-7; D ambiguous. The CDR3 totals 13 residues. V lost 1 base and J lost 3, with 7 bases in between. Germline V gives CDR1 SGHDN, CDR2 FVKESK. CDR3 coding DNA: TGTGCCAGCAGCCAAGCGGATGGCTACGAGCAGTACTTC. This sequence encodes CASSQADGYEQYF.

The V gene is TRBV18, the J gene TRBJ2-7; D unclear. This CDR3 comprises 13 residues. Germline CDR1 and CDR2: KGHSH and LQKENI. The V gene lost 2 bases and the J gene lost 2 bases, with 7 bases spanning the gap. The CDR3 here is CASSPDTPYEQYF. CDR3 nucleotide sequence: TGTGCCAGCTCACCAGACACCCCCTACGAGCAGTACTTC.

The sample holds a few counts of this clone. This chain links TRBV19 with TRBJ1-2; 7 bases match TRBD1. The CDR3 consists of 15 residues. After removal of 9 bases from V and 4 bases from J, the junction contained 14 bases not matched to a gene. Germline values: CDR1 LNHDA, CDR2 SQIVND (reference sequence). CDR3 residues: CASEQDGTEPYGYTF. The CDR3 region has the DNA TGTGCCAGCGAACAGGACGGGACAGAACCCTATGGCTACACCTTC. The full variable domain, with the rest looked up from reference TRBV19 and TRBJ1-2, is DGGITQSPKYLFRKEGQNVTLSCEQNLNHDAMYWYRQDPGQGLRLIYYSQIVNDFQKGDIAEGYSVSREKKESFPLTVTSAQKNPTAFYLCASEQDGTEPYGYTFGSGTRLTVV.

This chain joins TRBV2 and TRBJ2-2, with D unresolved. The CDR3 extends over 11 amino acids. Between the trimmed V and J ends, which lost 7 bases and 6 bases, there was a span of 6 bases. CDR1 SNHLY and CDR2 FYNNEI come from the germline V gene. CDR3 in amino acids: CASKWAGELFF. The CDR3 DNA follows: TGTGCCAGCAAGTGGGCCGGGGAGCTGTTTTTT.

This clone showed up just once. The chain combines TRBV9 with TRBJ2-3; D is unclear. The V end was cut by 0 bases, the J end by 4 bases, with 9 bases between. The germline gives CDR1 SGDLS, CDR2 YYNGEE. The CDR3 loop spans 14 amino acids. This CDR3 is CASSVERLSDTQYF. DNA for the CDR3: TGTGCCAGCAGCGTAGAACGACTGTCAGATACGCAGTATTTT.

The rearrangement uses TRBV28 and TRBJ2-1; D gene unclear. This CDR3 region has 11 residues. V gave up 6 bases and J gave up 8 bases, with 8 bases separating them. Per the germline V gene, CDR1 is MDHEN and CDR2 is SYDVKM. CDR3 sequence (DNA): TGTGCCAGCAGAGGTTATGATGAGCAGTTCTTC. This translates into CASRGYDEQFF. Together with reference TRBV28 and TRBJ2-1, the CDR3 gives the full variable domain: DVKVTQSSRYLVKRTGEKVFLECVQDMDHENMFWYRQDPGLGLRLIYFSYDVKMKEKGDIPEGYSVSREKKERFSLILESASTNQTSMYLCASRGYDEQFFGPGTRLTVL.